The text below deals with one T cell receptor (beta chain). The target of this receptor is not known. Base qualities are missing; no much larger clone stands one base away. Based on the germline V gene, the CDR1 and CDR2 sequences are SGDLS and YYNGEE. V is cut back by 0 bases and J by 4 bases, with 1 base in the junction unmatched. Its CDR3 holds 14 amino acids, cysteine through phenylalanine. Of all the DNA, just the CDR3 is kept, 42 bases in frame from base 1. The sample is drawn from a study of blood T cell repertoires in COVID-19 (dated by TCRdb to the early 2020s). Looking at the study overall: The collaborator samples originated in the United States, Italy and Spain and spanned the acute and convalescent phases of COVID-19. The material from the prospective study consisted of cDNA or gDNA derived from T cells, B-cell-depleted T cells, or PBMCs. The dataset comprised deeply sampled blood TCRbeta repertoires from subjects exposed to, actively infected with, or recovered from COVID-19. The repertoires were released in a freely available public database intended as a resource for research on the immune response to SARS-CoV-2. Samples were obtained from the ongoing ImmuneRACE study (first 160 participants) and from over a thousand subjects provided by 6 global collaborators. Nearly every sample came with metadata listing a de-identified subject ID, COVID-19 status, age in years and sex. Where HLA class I and class II types were available, the types were taken from metadata supplied by the sample provider, not from assay-based typing.

The investigation overall reported the following: The amount of clinical and demographic metadata varied by source and participant and was provided uncurated.

TCRbeta CDR3 regions were amplified from genomic DNA by means of the immunoSEQ Assay, a bias-controlled multiplex PCR. Concerning the study's data processing: The number of nucleated cells in each sample was estimated from the amplification of reference gene primers within the assay. To quantify the absolute abundance of each unique TCRbeta CDR3 rearrangement, sequence reads were collapsed and filtered. Productive Simpson clonality was computed per sample as the square root of Simpson's diversity index over productive rearrangements. TCRdb limited this immuneACCESS table to in-frame rearrangements with V and J called. A share of clones is missing; checked studies link under half to unresolved V genes, and the rest is unexplained. V and J calls plus clone size are reproduced from that table; the DNA served to infer D and trimming. The sample includes approximately 47,000 clones, with approximately 88% observed a single time. The ten largest clones capture approximately 11% of the sample.

Collaborating institutions collected whole blood in K2EDTA tubes following their own protocols. Collaborator samples were shipped for TCRbeta analysis as frozen whole blood, isolated PBMCs, or DNA extracted from either sample type. The origin of this receptor is a human donor with active COVID-19. The donor label of this sample is uncertain. The chain was built from TRBV9 and TRBJ2-3; 8 junctional bases match TRBD2. Source material: peripheral blood. The CDR3 protein sequence reads: CASSVDGGADTQYF. The DNA sequence is TGTGCCAGCAGCGTAGACGGGGGGGCAGATACGCAGTATTTT.